The 32 T cell receptor beta chains presented below share a single source sample, sequenced in a study of shared clonotypes between healthy human individuals. Clones were read by immunoSEQ multiplex PCR, and TCRdb kept only the in-frame ones, dropping some. This repertoire shows some 350,000 clones, roughly 70% found once; its top ten account for around a tenth. Sequencing used memory CD4+ T cells sorted from blood. Subset indicated: CD45RA-negative fraction. The receptors originated from a man aged 25-40 years in good health.

This chain joins TRBV19 and TRBJ1-5; D unresolved. Germline V lookup: CDR1 LNHDA, CDR2 SQIVND (reference sequence). This CDR3 has 15 amino acids. V lost 8 bases, J lost 0 bases, and 14 bases lay in between. The CDR3 protein is CASASGRYSNQPQHF. The CDR3 DNA is TGTGCCAGTGCCAGCGGACGATATAGCAATCAGCCCCAGCATTTT.

This clone was seen a few times. This rearrangement joins TRBV4-1 to TRBJ2-3; 13 nucleotides align to TRBD2. The V and J ends lost 1 base and 0 bases, in that order; junction bases with no gene match: 1. Per the germline V gene, CDR1 is MGHRA and CDR2 is YSYEKL. The CDR3 runs to 17 residues. In DNA, the CDR3 is TGCGCCAGCAGCCAAGGGGGACTAGCGGGAAGCACAGATACGCAGTATTTT. Its protein is CASSQGGLAGSTDTQYF.

In this sample, this clone turned up a few times. This sequence joins TRBV7-3 and TRBJ2-7, with a possible D match to TRBD1 (6 bases). The CDR3 has 12 amino acids. The germline V and J ends were trimmed by 0 bases and 6 bases, with 6 bases remaining between them. Germline CDR1 is SGHTA and CDR2 is FQGTGA. The CDR3 nucleotides are TGTGCCAGCAGCTTAACAGGGGGCGAGCAGTACTTC. It yields the protein CASSLTGGEQYF.

The chain couples TRBV4-1 to TRBJ2-1, with unresolved D. Deletions cut 3 bases from V and 4 bases from J, with 16 bases between. The CDR3 loop spans 16 amino acids. Per the germline V gene, CDR1 is MGHRA and CDR2 is YSYEKL. The CDR3 coding sequence is TGCGCCAGCAGCCACCAGACCCCGCCGCCTTACAATGAGCAGTTCTTC. Translated: CASSHQTPPPYNEQFF.

The chain combines TRBV6-6 with TRBJ1-5; tentative D call: TRBD1 (5 bases). The CDR3 has 13 residues. Germline CDR1 MNHNY, CDR2 SVGAGI (reference sequence). V was cut by 10 bases and J by 4 bases, with 14 bases left in between. The CDR3 loop reads CATRGDSNQPQHF. The CDR3, as DNA: TGTGCCACCCGGGGGGACTCAAATCAGCCCCAGCATTTT.

This chain joins TRBV6-1 and TRBJ1-5; D gene ambiguous. Germline CDR1 MNHNS, CDR2 SASEGT. The CDR3 runs 12 residues. V was pared by 7 bases and J by 2 bases, with 6 bases between. In nucleotides, the CDR3 is TGTGCCAGCACGGGCGGCAATCAGCCCCAGCATTTT. Translation gives CASTGGNQPQHF.

V is TRBV12-2 and J is TRBJ1-1. TRBV12-2 is listed as a pseudogene. This CDR3 contains 16 residues. In nucleotides, the CDR3 is TGTGCAAGTCGCCCGTCAAACCGGGGGCGTATCACTGAAGCTTTCTTT. Translation: CASRPSNRGRITEAFF.

The chain links TRBV29-1 to TRBJ2-1; D is undetermined. V was pared by 4 bases and J by 0 bases, with 7 bases between. The CDR3 sequence is 13 residues long. Germline V gene lookup returns CDR1 SQVTM and CDR2 ANQGSEA. The CDR3 sequence: CSVVAGSYNEQFF. The DNA for the CDR3 is TGCAGCGTTGTCGCAGGCTCCTACAATGAGCAGTTCTTC.

The J gene is TRBJ1-1, the V gene TRBV10-2, with 8 positions matching TRBD1. There are 14 residues in the CDR3. The junction had 8 bases not matched to a gene; V was cut back by 7 bases and J by 4 bases. Germline V lookup: CDR1 WSHSY, CDR2 SAAADI. The CDR3 DNA follows: TGCGCCAGCAACCCTGGACAGGGACGCACTGAAGCTTTCTTT. Translated, it gives CASNPGQGRTEAFF.

This rearrangement joins TRBV2 to TRBJ1-5; no reliable D call. The CDR3 contains 12 residues. The V end was cut by 3 bases, the J end by 7 bases, with 7 bases between. The germline V gene has CDR1 SNHLY and CDR2 FYNNEI. CDR3 residues: CASSDQLQPQHF. CDR3 nucleotides: TGTGCCAGCAGTGATCAACTACAGCCCCAGCATTTT.

This clone was counted a few times. This chain links TRBV9 with TRBJ2-5; D gene uncertain. Between the trimmed V and J ends, which lost 4 bases and 5 bases, there was a span of 18 bases. This CDR3 is 15 amino acids long. Looked up from germline, CDR1 is SGDLS and CDR2 is YYNGEE. The CDR3 spells CASSTRTSVEETQYF. The CDR3 DNA follows: TGTGCCAGCAGCACCCGGACGTCGGTTGAGGAGACCCAGTACTTC.

The rearrangement links TRBV18 to TRBJ2-2; TRBD2 aligns across 9 bases. Germline CDR1 is KGHSH and CDR2 is LQKENI. V was clipped by 0 bases and J by 6 bases; unmatched bases: 2. The CDR3 has 15 residues. CDR3 sequence: CASSPPSGRSGELFF. For the CDR3, the DNA is TGTGCCAGCTCACCACCTAGCGGGAGATCCGGGGAGCTGTTTTTT.

This chain uses TRBV27 with TRBJ2-3; unclear D gene. This CDR3 has 12 amino acids. CDR1 is MNHEY, CDR2 SMNVEV, per germline (reference sequence). Between the trimmed V and J ends, which lost 10 bases and 2 bases, there was a span of 10 bases. This chain's CDR3 is CATQRNTDTQYF. The CDR3 DNA sequence: TGTGCCACCCAGCGAAACACAGATACGCAGTATTTT.

As for this clone: Since a much larger clone is just one base distant, this may be a read error. The chain links TRBV2 to TRBJ2-3, with TRBD2 identical over 7 bases. This CDR3 comprises 15 residues. J was trimmed by 1 base and V by 6 bases; bases with no gene match: 7. In germline, CDR1 is SNHLY, CDR2 FYNNEI. In DNA, the CDR3 is TGTGCCAGCAGCGCCGGGACTACCTGCACAGATACGCAGTATTTT. It translates to CASSAGTTCTDTQYF.

A few counts support this clone. The chain uses TRBV10-1 and TRBJ2-7, with TRBD2 matching over 8 bases. Germline V gives CDR1 WNHNN, CDR2 SYGVQD (reference sequence). The CDR3 runs 15 residues. The V gene end was trimmed by 10 bases and the J gene end by 0 bases; junction bases not matched to a gene: 11. The CDR3 loop is CATLGMAGGSYEQYF. CDR3 nucleotides: TGCGCCACATTGGGGATGGCGGGGGGCTCCTACGAGCAGTACTTC.

This clone was counted between two and nine times. The rearrangement uses TRBV7-9 and TRBJ2-1; 12 bases are a match to TRBD2. There are 19 residues in the CDR3. Germline V gives CDR1 SEHNR, CDR2 FQNEAQ (reference sequence). The V and J ends lost 5 bases and 9 bases, in that order; junction bases with no gene match: 20. The CDR3 loop reads CASSQSHPRLAGGWGEQFF. In DNA, the CDR3 is TGTGCCAGCAGCCAATCCCACCCCCGCCTAGCGGGAGGGTGGGGTGAGCAGTTCTTC. The complete variable domain, with remaining parts taken from reference TRBV7-9 and TRBJ2-1, reads DTGVSQNPRHKITKRGQNVTFRCDPISEHNRLYWYRQTLGQGPEFLTYFQNEAQLEKSRLLSDRFSAERPKGSFSTLEIQRTEQGDSAMYLCASSQSHPRLAGGWGEQFFGPGTRLTVL.

The chain uses TRBV30 and TRBJ1-3, with D unresolved. Germline V gives CDR1 GTSNPN, CDR2 SVGIG (reference sequence). The CDR3 is 15 residues long. V was cut by 3 bases and J by 0 bases, with 12 bases left in between. The chain's CDR3 is CAWRDQAASGNTIYF. CDR3 DNA sequence: TGTGCCTGGAGGGATCAGGCGGCCTCTGGAAACACCATATATTTT.

This chain links TRBV7-6 with TRBJ2-7; TRBD2 matches 8 bases. V was pared by 5 bases and J by 0 bases, with 12 bases of the junction left unmatched. Germline loops: CDR1 SGHVS, CDR2 FNYEAQ. This CDR3 is 17 amino acids long. The CDR3 spells CASSPASGSANSYEQYF. The CDR3 DNA sequence: TGTGCCAGCAGCCCAGCGAGCGGGAGTGCCAACTCCTACGAGCAGTACTTC.

The chain recombines TRBV11-2 with TRBJ2-7; D could derive from TRBD1 or TRBD2 (6 bases each). V shed 8 bases and J shed 6 bases, with 20 bases lying between them. CDR3 length equals 14 residues. CDR1 SGHAT and CDR2 FQNNGV come from the germline V gene. Written as DNA, the CDR3 is TGTGCCAGCTATACCACGCTCGGGGGCGCCGAGCAGTACTTC. This translates into CASYTTLGGAEQYF.

This clone was picked up a small number of times. The chain links TRBV27 to TRBJ2-1, with a tentative D call TRBD1 (5 bases). Trimming pared 3 bases from V and 8 bases from J, leaving 11 bases between. The CDR3 totals 13 residues. Germline V gene lookup returns CDR1 MNHEY and CDR2 SMNVEV (reference sequence). CDR3 sequence reads: CASSFRRGDEQFF. The DNA of the CDR3 is TGTGCCAGCAGTTTCAGAAGGGGCGATGAGCAGTTCTTC.

With regard to this clone: At one boundary the junction diverges from the germline segment, which might be a read error. Within the sample, other DNA sequences also encode this same CDR3. The genes are TRBV5-4 and TRBJ2-7; TRBD1 matches at 11 bases. CDR1 SGHNT and CDR2 YYREEE come from the germline V gene (reference sequence). The CDR3 runs to 15 residues. CDR3 nucleotides: TGCGCCAGCAGCCAGACCGGGACAGGGGGGTACGAGCAGTACTTC. It translates to CASSQTGTGGYEQYF.

V gene TRBV30 combines with J gene TRBJ2-2, with 9 bases fitting TRBD2. This CDR3 has 16 amino acids. In germline, CDR1 is GTSNPN, CDR2 SVGIG (reference sequence). With 4 bases clipped from V and 4 bases from J, the junction kept 10 bases outside the gene matches. The CDR3 DNA reads as TGTGCCTGGAAGACTAGCGGCCCGTTAATCACCGGGGAGCTGTTTTTT. It translates to CAWKTSGPLITGELFF.

The J gene is TRBJ1-2, the V gene TRBV5-1; tentatively, D is TRBD1 (6 bases). CDR3 length: 15 residues. The germline CDR1 and CDR2 sequences are SGHRS and YFSETQ. The ends were cut back, 4 bases at V and 4 bases at J, with 17 bases in the middle. In DNA form, the CDR3 reads TGCGCCAGCAGCCCCGGACAGACTAACTCCTATGGCTACACCTTC. Residues: CASSPGQTNSYGYTF.

In DNA form, the CDR3 reads TGTGCCAGTAGTATAGGTCCGGGACAGGGGGCAAGGAGCACAGATACGCAGTATTTT. It is translated as CASSIGPGQGARSTDTQYF. This chain links TRBV19 with TRBJ2-3; TRBD1 aligns across 12 bases. The germline CDR1 and CDR2 sequences are LNHDA and SQIVND (reference sequence). The CDR3 is made up of 19 amino acids. V was clipped by 1 base and J by 0 bases; unmatched bases: 8.

The V gene is TRBV4-3, the J gene TRBJ2-5; D is ambiguous. The CDR3 spans 14 residues. CDR1 and CDR2 (germline): LGHNA, YSLEER. V was trimmed by 3 bases and J by 5 bases, leaving 13 bases between them. This chain's CDR3 is CASSHRAQGETQYF. CDR3 coding DNA: TGCGCCAGCAGCCACCGTGCGCAAGGGGAGACCCAGTACTTC.

This clone turned up a few times. The chain has TRBV7-3 and TRBJ1-1, with 8 bases fitting TRBD1. The CDR3 extends over 14 amino acids. The germline CDR1 and CDR2 sequences are SGHTA and FQGTGA. V shed 4 bases and J 6 bases; nucleotides not matched to a gene: 7. This CDR3 reads CASSSRQGSPEAFF. The CDR3 bases are TGTGCCAGCAGCTCCCGACAGGGGAGTCCTGAAGCTTTCTTT.

The CDR3 is CASSLFLGTSLDTQYF. CDR3 DNA sequence: TGTGCCAGCAGTTTATTTTTGGGTACCTCGTTAGATACGCAGTATTTT. The chain is built from TRBV27 and TRBJ2-3; D is uncertain. The V and J ends lost 1 base and 5 bases respectively, with 16 bases between them. Per germline, CDR1 MNHEY and CDR2 SMNVEV (reference sequence). The CDR3 has 16 residues.

This chain uses TRBV10-3 with TRBJ2-3; perhaps TRBD2 as D (6 bases). The CDR3 is 13 amino acids. Looked up from germline, CDR1 is ENHRY and CDR2 is SYGVKD. Between the trimmed V and J ends, which lost 6 bases and 8 bases, there was a span of 15 bases. CDR3: CAIRGLGGGTQYF. The CDR3 nucleotides are TGTGCCATCAGGGGACTGGGTGGAGGTACGCAGTATTTT.

This clone was seen at least ten times. J is TRBJ1-2 and V is TRBV28, with D possibly TRBD1 on 6 matching bases. Per the germline V gene, CDR1 is MDHEN and CDR2 is SYDVKM. The CDR3 length is 15 residues. Trimming left V 5 bases short and J 9 bases short, with 22 bases between. The CDR3 coding sequence is TGTGCCAGCAGTCCAACGCAGACAGGCTCCTTGAGCTACACCTTC. It is translated as CASSPTQTGSLSYTF.

The chain recombines TRBV11-2 with TRBJ2-1, with 11 bases identical to TRBD2. The CDR3 totals 16 residues. Germline CDR1 and CDR2: SGHAT and FQNNGV. V shed 6 bases and J 4 bases; nucleotides not matched to a gene: 8. CDR3 DNA: TGTGCCAGCAGTGGGACCGGGACTAGCGGTTACAATGAGCAGTTCTTC. This encodes CASSGTGTSGYNEQFF. The whole variable domain, filled in from reference TRBV11-2 and TRBJ2-1, reads EAGVAQSPRYKIIEKRQSVAFWCNPISGHATLYWYQQILGQGPKLLIQFQNNGVVDDSQLPKDRFSAERLKGVDSTLKIQPAKLEDSAVYLCASSGTGTSGYNEQFFGPGTRLTVL.

This rearrangement joins TRBV30 to TRBJ1-1; D is undetermined. The CDR3 length is 11 residues. Germline V gene data show CDR1 as GTSNPN and CDR2 as SVGIG (reference sequence). V lost 4 bases and J 1 base, leaving 4 bases between the germline ends. DNA for the CDR3: TGTGCCTGGAACGAGAACACTGAAGCTTTCTTT. Translating gives CAWNENTEAFF.

The genes are TRBV9 and TRBJ2-7, with unresolved D. The CDR3 is made up of 11 amino acids. The V end was cut by 3 bases, the J end by 5 bases, with 6 bases between. Germline lookup yields CDR1 SGDLS and CDR2 YYNGEE. The CDR3 DNA sequence: TGTGCCAGCAGCGAGGGTGACGAGCAGTACTTC. Amino acid sequence: CASSEGDEQYF.